The clone carrying this T cell receptor (beta chain) was seen a few times. The sample originates from a study of shared clonotypes between healthy human individuals. Measured with immunoSEQ multiplex PCR; TCRdb has only the in-frame clones, and not every one. The sample consists of roughly 760,000 clones, approximately 74% of them appearing once. V lost 4 bases and J 0 bases, leaving 10 bases between the germline ends. There are 15 residues in the CDR3. Per germline, CDR1 SGHRS and CDR2 YFSETQ. The source of this sequence is a woman under 40 in good health. J is TRBJ2-2 and V is TRBV5-1; unclear D gene. Sequencing was done on a sample of memory CD4+ T cells sorted from blood. Subset here: CD45RA-negative fraction. This chain's CDR3 is CASSVNDPNTGELFF. DNA of the CDR3: TGCGCCAGCAGCGTGAACGACCCGAACACCGGGGAGCTGTTTTTT.